This T cell receptor (beta chain) was captured by sequencing in a study of T cell responses to AZD1222 COVID-19 vaccine (dated by TCRdb to about 2021). Looking at the study overall: A total of 233 trial participants underwent TCR sequencing, of whom some 210 received two doses of AZD1222 and some 26 received two doses of the MenACWY control vaccine. Trial participants were enrolled by age into 18-55, 56-69 and 70-plus year subgroups, with roughly 160, 29 and 62 TCR-sequenced participants respectively. Overall study results and their limits: Participants were mostly white British, with more females than males. The authors suggested clonal diversity may have been underestimated. The 56-69-year group was small, and its depth increase did not reach significance, likely because of low power. After two AZD1222 doses, spike-specific TCR breadth and depth were significantly higher than at day 0 and than in MenACWY recipients. Vaccine-associated CD4 TCRs spanned the whole spike protein, with dominant responses in regions 160-218 and 743-854. Conclusions about previously exposed vaccinees are limited because only five to seven AZD1222 recipients were SARS-CoV-2 seropositive at baseline. No day 14 peak-response samples were available, so repertoires were characterized only after the peak T cell response. Reportedly, close to half of the unique spike-specific TCRs recognized epitopes lying outside the regions that are mutated in the B.1.351 and B.1.1.7 variants.

The CDR3 regions of human TCRbeta chains were subjected to immunosequencing. The authors' analysis ran thus. TCRs in the repertoires were compared against a reference library of SARS-CoV-2-specific TCRs that had been generated with the MIRA antigen-specificity platform. Breadth was defined as the fraction of unique TCRs that were SARS-CoV-2-associated. Depth was defined as the fraction of total T cells that were SARS-CoV-2-associated. Using the MIRA data, every spike-specific TCR was mapped to the spike region that the TCR reacted to and assigned to either a CD4 or a CD8 class. Log10-transformed breadth and depth values were compared by one-way ANOVA with Sidak's multiple comparisons tests. TCRdb re-hosts the immuneACCESS table, in-frame sequences only. Its copies lack some clones; in the studies checked, an unresolved V gene accounts for under half of them, and the cause for the rest is not known. V and J calls and clone size follow that table, whereas D and trimming were derived from the DNA. Here the sample has about 180,000 clones; 80% to 95% occur a single time. Clones ranked in the top ten supply approximately 1.9% of the sample.

The time point label, read with the paper, signifies: about 28 days (+/-7) after the second vaccine dose. AZD1222 recipients with second doses at about 4 weeks or about 12 weeks were pooled, because spike-specific TCR depth and breadth did not differ between schedules. The vaccinee samples were drawn from two UK trials, COV001 and COV002, one of which was a single-blind randomized controlled phase 2/3 trial testing AZD1222 (ChAdOx1 nCoV-19) in healthy adults. For TCRbeta chain sequencing, PBMC samples from trial participants were taken at day 0 and at day 28 after the second dose. Turning to this clone: The specificity of this receptor is unknown. Per-base quality was not reported, and no clone a single base away is much larger than it.

The germline V end is reduced by 5 bases and the J end by 4 bases; junction bases left unmatched: 11. CDR1 SGHAT and CDR2 FQNNGV are derived from the germline V gene. Its CDR3 holds 15 amino acids, cysteine through phenylalanine. The DNA shown is the 45-base CDR3, in frame from base 1. The input for sequencing was peripheral blood, taken 28 days after the second AZD1222 dose. The chain is assembled from TRBV11-2 and TRBJ2-7, with 7 central nucleotides matching TRBD1. The source of this sequence is an adult who received the AZD1222 COVID-19 vaccine. The CDR3 region has the sequence CASSQIRGGVYEQYF. The nucleotide sequence is given as TGTGCCAGCAGCCAGATCAGAGGGGGCGTGTACGAGCAGTACTTC.